These 31 T cell receptor beta chains originate from one sample sequenced in a study of shared clonotypes between healthy human individuals (TCRdb year 2020). The library was produced with the immunoSEQ multiplex PCR assay. Entries here come from immuneACCESS through TCRdb and include only in-frame sequences with V and J called. Some clones fail to appear in such tables; in the studies checked, an unresolved V gene covers under half of the shortfall, and the cause of the remainder is unknown. In this sample the table shows about 2 million clones, approximately 94% of which occur a single time. The leading ten clones occupy around 1.2% of the sample. CD8 naive samples were obtained by positive selection for CCR7 among CD45RO-negative cells, yielding a CD45RA+CCR7+ population from which TemRA cells were excluded. The source material was naive CD8+ T cells sorted from blood. This sample's cell subset or site label indicates: CD45RA+CCR7+. These receptors were obtained from a man between 18 and 35 years old in good health.

The rearrangement uses TRBV7-9 and TRBJ2-7; maybe TRBD1 (5 bases). The CDR3 has 14 amino acids. Germline lookup yields CDR1 SEHNR and CDR2 FQNEAQ (reference sequence). V lost 7 bases and J lost 2, with 15 bases in between. CDR3 protein: CASTHPGHPYEQYF. In nucleotides, the CDR3 is TGTGCCAGCACCCATCCAGGACACCCCTACGAGCAGTACTTC.

The chain recombines TRBV7-9 with TRBJ2-7; the match to TRBD1 covers 7 bases. V shed 5 bases and J 3 bases; nucleotides not matched to a gene: 10. The length of the CDR3 is 15 residues. The germline V gene has CDR1 SEHNR and CDR2 FQNEAQ (reference sequence). CDR3 bases: TGTGCCAGCAGCATACGGGACAGCCACGACTACGAGCAGTACTTC. It yields the protein CASSIRDSHDYEQYF.

The chain uses TRBV30 and TRBJ2-3; 10 positions match TRBD1. The CDR3 contains 15 residues. The germline CDR1 and CDR2 sequences are GTSNPN and SVGIG (reference sequence). The J segment lost 4 bases and the V segment lost 2 bases, leaving 6 bases of the junction unmatched. The CDR3: CAWSILGQGADTQYF. DNA for the CDR3: TGTGCCTGGAGTATTCTTGGACAGGGGGCAGATACGCAGTATTTT.

The V and J genes are TRBV27 and TRBJ2-1; 13 positions agree with TRBD2. Germline CDR1 reads MNHEY; CDR2 reads SMNVEV (reference sequence). This CDR3 has 17 residues. After removal of 5 bases from V and 12 bases from J, the junction contained 16 bases not matched to a gene. The CDR3: CASSPALGLAGRERQFF. The CDR3 DNA follows: TGTGCCAGCAGTCCCGCCCTGGGACTAGCGGGGAGGGAAAGGCAGTTCTTC.

V gene TRBV7-9 combines with J gene TRBJ1-2; 7 bases line up with TRBD1. CDR3 length equals 14 residues. Trimming cost V 5 bases and J 1 base; bases outside gene matches: 4. Per germline, CDR1 SEHNR and CDR2 FQNEAQ (reference sequence). The CDR3 sequence is CASSNRGVNYGYTF. Here the CDR3 DNA reads TGTGCCAGCAGCAACAGGGGCGTTAACTATGGCTACACCTTC.

This chain links TRBV5-5 with TRBJ1-2; 9 nucleotides match TRBD1. In germline, CDR1 is SGHKS, CDR2 YYEKEE (reference sequence). The J segment lost 6 bases and the V segment lost 5 bases, leaving 8 bases of the junction unmatched. The CDR3 is made up of 14 amino acids. In DNA, the CDR3 is TGTGCCAGCAGTTCAGCCGGGACAGGGAATGGCTACACCTTC. It yields the protein CASSSAGTGNGYTF.

The rearrangement joins TRBV30 to TRBJ2-7, with TRBD1 matching over 8 bases. V shed 5 bases and J 3 bases; nucleotides not matched to a gene: 6. The CDR3 totals 13 residues. In germline, CDR1 is GTSNPN, CDR2 SVGIG (reference sequence). The CDR3 DNA reads TGTGCCTGGCGGACAGGGTATAGCTACGAGCAGTACTTC. This gives the protein CAWRTGYSYEQYF.

This clone was recorded once. The genes are TRBV30 and TRBJ2-3; 7 bases map to TRBD2. V was pared by 8 bases and J by 2 bases, with 10 bases of the junction left unmatched. Germline CDR1 GTSNPN, CDR2 SVGIG (reference sequence). The CDR3 is made up of 14 amino acids. DNA for the CDR3: TGTGCCCGCGGAGGGGACTACTACACAGATACGCAGTATTTT. Its protein product is CARGGDYYTDTQYF.

The V gene is TRBV4-3, the J gene TRBJ1-2; 7 bases agree with TRBD1. This CDR3 spans 16 amino acids. V gave up 4 bases and J gave up 6 bases; unmatched junction bases: 14. Germline V gives CDR1 LGHNA, CDR2 YSLEER. The CDR3 nucleotides read TGCGCCAGCAGCCCTTCCTGGACAGGACCCCTCCATGGCTACACCTTC. Translating it yields CASSPSWTGPLHGYTF.

In its sample, this clone was seen once. Different DNA sequences within this sample yield the same CDR3. CDR3: CASSLGAVSYEQYF. In DNA, the CDR3 is TGTGCCAGCAGCTTGGGGGCCGTGTCCTACGAGCAGTACTTC. The chain uses TRBV5-6 and TRBJ2-7, with no clear D. CDR3 length: 14 amino acids. Between the trimmed V and J ends, which lost 0 bases and 1 base, there was a span of 8 bases. From germline, CDR1 is SGHDT and CDR2 YYEEEE.

This chain connects TRBV4-1 to TRBJ1-4; D perhaps matches TRBD1 (5 bases). Per the germline V gene, CDR1 is MGHRA and CDR2 is YSYEKL. CDR3 length equals 16 residues. Trimming removed 2 bases from V and 5 bases from J, with 15 bases in between. This chain's CDR3 is CASSQQGEGSNEKLFF. The DNA of the CDR3 is TGCGCCAGCAGCCAACAAGGGGAGGGATCCAATGAAAAACTGTTTTTT.

V usage is TRBV2 and J usage is TRBJ1-1, with D possibly matching TRBD1 (6 bases). The CDR3 is made up of 13 amino acids. CDR1 and CDR2 from the germline V gene are SNHLY and FYNNEI. Deletions cut 7 bases from V and 4 bases from J, with 13 bases between. The CDR3 nucleotides are TGTGCCAGCATAGGGGGGGGTAGCACTGAAGCTTTCTTT. The encoded protein is CASIGGGSTEAFF.

V usage is TRBV7-8 and J usage is TRBJ1-4, with 7 bases lining up with TRBD1. Germline loops: CDR1 SGHVS, CDR2 FQNEAQ. This CDR3 region has 15 residues. V dropped 5 bases and J dropped 7; count of bases not matched to a gene: 10. This CDR3 is CASSRDRVGGEKLFF. The CDR3 DNA reads TGTGCCAGCAGCCGTGACAGGGTCGGGGGTGAAAAACTGTTTTTT.

The J gene is TRBJ2-5, the V gene TRBV2; the match to TRBD2 covers 9 bases. The junction had 3 bases not matched to a gene; V was cut back by 3 bases and J by 1 base. From germline, CDR1 is SNHLY and CDR2 FYNNEI. This CDR3 is 15 amino acids long. The CDR3 DNA reads TGTGCCAGCAGTGACGGTAGCGGGGGCCAAGAGACCCAGTACTTC. It translates to CASSDGSGGQETQYF.

This chain joins TRBV7-6 and TRBJ2-3, with 7 bases identical to TRBD1. V gave up 5 bases and J gave up 1 base; unmatched junction bases: 0. CDR1 and CDR2 from the germline V gene are SGHVS and FNYEAQ. The CDR3 sequence is 13 residues long. In nucleotides, the CDR3 is TGTGCCAGCAGCGGACAGGGCACAGATACGCAGTATTTT. It translates to CASSGQGTDTQYF.

This chain links TRBV18 with TRBJ2-1; TRBD2 agrees at 13 bases. Germline assignment: CDR1 KGHSH and CDR2 LQKENI. This CDR3 region has 18 residues. Losses at the gene ends were 2 bases for V and 5 bases for J; bases not matched to a gene: 9. The DNA of the CDR3 is TGTGCCAGCTCACCAACGGGACTAGCGGGACCCTGGGACAATGAGCAGTTCTTC. This translates into CASSPTGLAGPWDNEQFF.

The gene calls are TRBV27 and TRBJ1-3; D not resolved. Germline CDR1 is MNHEY and CDR2 is SMNVEV (reference sequence). Trimming removed 4 bases at V and 4 bases at J, with 20 bases between. The CDR3 covers 17 residues. As DNA, the CDR3 is TGTGCCAGCAGTTACCTCCGGAGACACGGGAGCGGAAACACCATATATTTT. This gives the protein CASSYLRRHGSGNTIYF.

The chain couples TRBV4-3 to TRBJ2-1; 7 bases agree with TRBD2. Germline CDR1 LGHNA, CDR2 YSLEER. V was clipped by 0 bases and J by 2 bases; unmatched bases: 4. This CDR3 spans 16 amino acids. The CDR3 DNA is TGCGCCAGCAGCCAAGAACCTAGCGGTACCTACAATGAGCAGTTCTTC. Protein: CASSQEPSGTYNEQFF.

The gene calls are TRBV6-6 and TRBJ1-1, with 11 nucleotides matching TRBD1. V dropped 2 bases and J dropped 5; count of bases not matched to a gene: 4. The CDR3 extends over 15 amino acids. Germline lookup yields CDR1 MNHNY and CDR2 SVGAGI (reference sequence). The DNA of the CDR3 is TGTGCCAGCAGTTACGGGGGACAGGGGGGAACTGAAGCTTTCTTT. Protein product: CASSYGGQGGTEAFF.

Written as DNA, the CDR3 is TGTGCCAGCACCGTTGGGAGCGAGCAGTACTTC. This gives the protein CASTVGSEQYF. The chain has TRBV6-5 and TRBJ2-7; D is possibly TRBD2 (5 bases). Germline lookup yields CDR1 MNHEY and CDR2 SVGAGI. V was trimmed by 7 bases and J by 6 bases, leaving 10 bases between them. There are 11 residues in the CDR3.

This chain joins TRBV10-2 and TRBJ2-7; D may match TRBD1 or TRBD2 (6 bases each). The CDR3 consists of 15 residues. Germline loops: CDR1 WSHSY, CDR2 SAAADI. Trimming took off 3 bases at V and 6 bases at J, with 18 bases between the two ends. CDR3 nucleotide sequence: TGCGCCAGCAGTGAAATGAGGGGGGAGTACGGCGAGCAGTACTTC. Its translation is CASSEMRGEYGEQYF.

The chain couples TRBV4-3 to TRBJ2-1, with a weak D call TRBD2 (5 bases). Trimming shortened V by 0 bases and J by 9 bases, and 18 bases separated the two germline ends. The V gene's germline CDR1 is LGHNA and CDR2 YSLEER. The CDR3 sequence is 16 residues long. The CDR3 nucleotides are TGCGCCAGCAGCCAAGATGAGGCGTTAGCGATTAGTGAGCAGTTCTTC. It yields the protein CASSQDEALAISEQFF.

The chain couples TRBV30 to TRBJ2-1; D ambiguous. The CDR3 is 12 residues long. The germline CDR1 and CDR2 sequences are GTSNPN and SVGIG (reference sequence). V lost 5 bases and J 0 bases, leaving 5 bases between the germline ends. In DNA, the CDR3 is TGTGCCTGGGACAACTCCTACAATGAGCAGTTCTTC. This sequence encodes CAWDNSYNEQFF.

The chain links TRBV5-6 to TRBJ2-7, with TRBD1 identical over 7 bases. Germline CDR1 and CDR2: SGHDT and YYEEEE. The ends lost 3 bases at V and 2 bases at J; junction bases unmatched: 5. This CDR3 spans 14 amino acids. The CDR3 nucleotides are TGTGCCAGCAGCTACGACAGGGATCCCTACGAGCAGTACTTC. It yields the protein CASSYDRDPYEQYF.

The genes are TRBV28 and TRBJ1-1; TRBD1 agrees at 7 bases. The CDR3 sequence is 13 residues long. CDR1 and CDR2 (germline): MDHEN, SYDVKM. The V gene end was trimmed by 3 bases and the J gene end by 5 bases; junction bases not matched to a gene: 3. CDR3 region: CASSFYRGTEAFF. The CDR3, as DNA: TGTGCCAGCAGTTTCTACAGGGGAACTGAAGCTTTCTTT.

As for this clone: The junction does not match germline at one end; this may be a read error. This sequence joins TRBV5-4 and TRBJ2-7; 7 positions agree with TRBD1. The CDR3 has 12 amino acids. Germline lookup yields CDR1 SGHNT and CDR2 YYREEE (reference sequence). CDR3 region: CASSLAPGQSLF. In DNA form, the CDR3 reads TGTGCCAGCAGCTTGGCGCCGGGACAGAGCCTTTTC.

The V call is TRBV9, the J call TRBJ1-4; no reliable D call. V was pared by 0 bases and J by 8 bases, with 11 bases between. Per germline, CDR1 SGDLS and CDR2 YYNGEE. This CDR3 spans 14 amino acids. The CDR3 region has the DNA TGTGCCAGCAGCGTAGATCAGTTACGGGAAAAACTGTTTTTT. Residues: CASSVDQLREKLFF.

The chain employs TRBV19 and TRBJ2-7, with D possibly being TRBD1 (5 bases). V was clipped by 10 bases and J by 6 bases, with 19 bases between them. This CDR3 region has 13 residues. CDR1 and CDR2 from the germline V gene are LNHDA and SQIVND (reference sequence). The CDR3 region is CATQGKEDFEQYF. Here the CDR3 DNA reads TGTGCCACCCAGGGAAAGGAAGACTTCGAGCAGTACTTC.

This rearrangement joins TRBV10-1 to TRBJ2-2, with no clear D. Looked up from germline, CDR1 is WNHNN and CDR2 is SYGVQD (reference sequence). The CDR3 loop spans 15 amino acids. Between the trimmed V and J ends, which lost 0 bases and 4 bases, there was a span of 9 bases. The DNA of the CDR3 is TGCGCCAGCAGTGAGTCGTGGGGAACCACCGGGGAGCTGTTTTTT. Translation: CASSESWGTTGELFF.

In its sample, this clone was seen a few times. J is TRBJ2-7 and V is TRBV14; the D gene is possibly TRBD2 (6 bases). Germline V gene lookup returns CDR1 SGHDN and CDR2 FVKESK. Between the trimmed V and J ends, which lost 2 bases and 4 bases, there was a span of 9 bases. This CDR3 has 13 amino acids. CDR3 coding DNA: TGTGCCAGCAGCCAAAAGACTAGTTACGAGCAGTACTTC. This sequence encodes CASSQKTSYEQYF.

This chain joins TRBV2 and TRBJ1-6; possible D gene TRBD1, 5 bases. The CDR3 has 14 residues. V lost 8 bases, J lost 0 bases, and 8 bases lay in between. Germline V gene lookup returns CDR1 SNHLY and CDR2 FYNNEI. The CDR3 bases are TGTGCCAGCTGGGGGAGCTCCTATAATTCACCCCTCCACTTT. Translation: CASWGSSYNSPLHF.